This is a list of T cell receptor beta chains from one sample in a study of cytomegalovirus exposure and HLA in healthy donors. TCRdb's table, derived via immunoSEQ multiplex PCR, lists solely in-frame clones and lacks some. The table has about 140,000 clones, around 80% seen once. Source material: PBMCs. The receptors shown here come from a woman in her fifties or sixties in good health and CMV-seropositive. The CDR3 runs from the conserved cysteine through the conserved F or W. The order of the fields is clone size, V gene, D gene, CDR3 length, J gene, CDR3 protein, CDR3 DNA. A D gene is named only where the DNA matches it firmly. The size entry is marked missing in some rows and otherwise reads once, few, many or a size class.

-	TRBV7-3	-	13	TRBJ2-3	CASSPRLSDTQYF	TGTGCCAGCAGCCCTCGGTTGTCAGATACGCAGTATTTT
-	TRBV28	-	13	TRBJ2-4	CASREAGRNIQYF	TGTGCCAGCAGGGAGGCCGGTAGAAACATTCAGTACTTC
-	TRBV28	TRBD2	16	TRBJ2-3	CASSLGAGGVLDTQYF	TGTGCCAGCAGTTTAGGGGCGGGGGGCGTGTTAGATACGCAGTATTTT
-	TRBV15	-	13	TRBJ1-1	CATSRLLTADPFF	TGTGCCACCAGTCGATTATTAACAGCCGACCCTTTCTTT
-	TRBV27	-	13	TRBJ1-5	CASSWRASQPQHF	TGTGCCAGCAGTTGGAGGGCATCTCAGCCCCAGCATTTT
few	TRBV28	TRBD1	15	TRBJ1-6	CASSFGQGNAFPLHF	TGTGCCAGCAGTTTTGGACAGGGTAATGCCTTCCCCCTCCACTTT
-	TRBV6-5	-	15	TRBJ2-7	CASSYGGAFSYEQYF	TGTGCCAGCAGTTATGGAGGGGCCTTCTCCTACGAGCAGTACTTC
-	TRBV9	-	14	TRBJ1-2	CASSVGGRSGGYTF	TGTGCCAGCAGCGTAGGGGGGAGGAGTGGTGGCTACACCTTC
-	TRBV30	-	19	TRBJ2-2	CAWSLYSGTYRRNTGELFF	TGTGCCTGGAGTTTATACTCCGGGACTTACAGAAGGAACACCGGGGAGCTGTTTTTT
-	TRBV7-3	TRBD2	14	TRBJ2-3	CASSPRVAGNTQYF	TGTGCCAGCAGCCCAAGGGTAGCGGGGAATACGCAGTATTTT